This T cell receptor (beta chain) originates from a study of cytomegalovirus exposure and HLA in healthy donors. With 2 bases removed from V and 4 bases from J, the gap between germline ends came to 17 bases. Germline-derived CDR1 and CDR2 are LNHDA and SQIVND (reference sequence). The CDR3 loop spans 16 amino acids. With 60 Vbeta and 13 Jbeta primers, the PCR was carried out. Profiled with immunoSEQ multiplex PCR; TCRdb holds only in-frame clones, not every one. The sample lists approximately 200,000 clones; 75% to 80% were seen once. The receptor's source is a young man in good health and CMV-seronegative. The sequencing input was PBMCs. The J gene is TRBJ1-1, the V gene TRBV19; the D gene is possibly TRBD1 (6 bases). The CDR3 sequence is CASSIRYDTGRTEAFF. As DNA, the CDR3 is TGTGCCAGTAGTATACGATATGATACAGGGCGCACTGAAGCTTTCTTT.